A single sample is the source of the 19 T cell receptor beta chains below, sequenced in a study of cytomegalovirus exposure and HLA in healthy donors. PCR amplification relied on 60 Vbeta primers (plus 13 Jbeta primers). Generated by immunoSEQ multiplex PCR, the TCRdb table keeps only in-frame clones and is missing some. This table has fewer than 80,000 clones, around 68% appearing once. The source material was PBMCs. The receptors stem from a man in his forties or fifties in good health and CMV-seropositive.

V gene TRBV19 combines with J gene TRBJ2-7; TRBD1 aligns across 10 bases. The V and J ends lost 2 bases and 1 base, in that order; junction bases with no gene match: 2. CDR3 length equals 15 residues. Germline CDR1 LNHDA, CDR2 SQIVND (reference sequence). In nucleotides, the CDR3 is TGTGCCAGTAGTATATTGGGACAGGGGTCCTACGAGCAGTACTTC. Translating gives CASSILGQGSYEQYF.

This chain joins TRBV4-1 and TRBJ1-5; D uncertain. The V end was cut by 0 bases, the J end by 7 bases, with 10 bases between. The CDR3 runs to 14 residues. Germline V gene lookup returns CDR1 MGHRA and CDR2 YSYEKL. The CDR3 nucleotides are TGCGCCAGCAGCCAAGACCCCCACAGCCAGCCCCAGCATTTT. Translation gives CASSQDPHSQPQHF.

The CDR3 spells CASSSLTSRQEQYF. Written as DNA, the CDR3 is TGTGCCAGCAGCTCCCTGACATCCCGCCAAGAGCAGTACTTC. The J gene is TRBJ2-7, the V gene TRBV5-4, with unresolved D. Trimming stripped 3 bases from V and 7 bases from J, with 17 bases between. The CDR3 is 14 amino acids. CDR1 SGHNT and CDR2 YYREEE come from the germline V gene (reference sequence). The complete variable domain, with remaining parts taken from reference TRBV5-4 and TRBJ2-7, reads ETGVTQSPTHLIKTRGQQVTLRCSSQSGHNTVSWYQQALGQGPQFIFQYYREEENGRGNFPPRFSGLQFPNYSSELNVNALELDDSALYLCASSSLTSRQEQYFGPGTRLTVT.

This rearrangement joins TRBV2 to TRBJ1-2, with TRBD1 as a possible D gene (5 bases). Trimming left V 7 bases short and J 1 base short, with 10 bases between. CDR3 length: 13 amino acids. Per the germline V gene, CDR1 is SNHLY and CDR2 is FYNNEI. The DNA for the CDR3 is TGTGCCAGCACCCAGACAGTTAACTATGGCTACACCTTC. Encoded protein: CASTQTVNYGYTF. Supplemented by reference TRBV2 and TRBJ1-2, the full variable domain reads EPEVTQTPSHQVTQMGQEVILRCVPISNHLYFYWYRQILGQKVEFLVSFYNNEISEKSEIFDDQFSVERPDGSNFTLKIRSTKLEDSAMYFCASTQTVNYGYTFGSGTRLTVV.

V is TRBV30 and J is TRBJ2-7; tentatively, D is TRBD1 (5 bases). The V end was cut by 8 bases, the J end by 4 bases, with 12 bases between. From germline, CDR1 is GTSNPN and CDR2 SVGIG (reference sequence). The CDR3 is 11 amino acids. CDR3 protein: CARSQGYEQYF. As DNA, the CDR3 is TGTGCCAGAAGTCAGGGATACGAGCAGTACTTC.

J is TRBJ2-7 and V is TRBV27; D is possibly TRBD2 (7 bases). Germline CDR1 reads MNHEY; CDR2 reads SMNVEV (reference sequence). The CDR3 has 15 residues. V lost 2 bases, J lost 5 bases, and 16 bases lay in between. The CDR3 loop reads CASSLRGGASNEQYF. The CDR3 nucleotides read TGTGCCAGCAGTTTAAGAGGGGGGGCGAGTAACGAGCAGTACTTC.

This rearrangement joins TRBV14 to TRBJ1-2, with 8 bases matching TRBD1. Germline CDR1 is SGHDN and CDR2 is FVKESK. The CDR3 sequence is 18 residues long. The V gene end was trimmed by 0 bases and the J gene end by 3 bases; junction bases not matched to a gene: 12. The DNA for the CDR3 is TGTGCCAGCAGCCAAGATCGAAGATCGGGGGACAGGTACTATGGCTACACCTTC. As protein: CASSQDRRSGDRYYGYTF. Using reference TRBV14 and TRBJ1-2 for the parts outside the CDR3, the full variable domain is EAGVTQFPSHSVIEKGQTVTLRCDPISGHDNLYWYRRVMGKEIKFLLHFVKESKQDESGMPNNRFLAERTGGTYSTLKVQPAELEDSGVYFCASSQDRRSGDRYYGYTFGSGTRLTVV.

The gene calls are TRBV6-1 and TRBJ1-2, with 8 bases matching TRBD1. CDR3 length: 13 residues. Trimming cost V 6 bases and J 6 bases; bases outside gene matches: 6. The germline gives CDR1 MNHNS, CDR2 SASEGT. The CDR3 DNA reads TGTGCCAGCAGAGGGACAGGAGGGGATGGCTACACCTTC. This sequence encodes CASRGTGGDGYTF.

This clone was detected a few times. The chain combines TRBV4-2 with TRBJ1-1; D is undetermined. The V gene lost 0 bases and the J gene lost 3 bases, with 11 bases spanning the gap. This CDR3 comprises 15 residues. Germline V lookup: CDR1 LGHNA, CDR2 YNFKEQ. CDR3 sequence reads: CASSQENTGYTEAFF. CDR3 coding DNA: TGTGCCAGCAGCCAAGAGAATACGGGGTACACTGAAGCTTTCTTT.

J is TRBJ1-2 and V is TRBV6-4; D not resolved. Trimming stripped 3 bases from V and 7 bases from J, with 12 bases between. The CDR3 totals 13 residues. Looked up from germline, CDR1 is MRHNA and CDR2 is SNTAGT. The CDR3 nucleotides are TGTGCCAGCAGTGAAAACCCCCGGGGTGGCTACACCTTC. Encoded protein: CASSENPRGGYTF.

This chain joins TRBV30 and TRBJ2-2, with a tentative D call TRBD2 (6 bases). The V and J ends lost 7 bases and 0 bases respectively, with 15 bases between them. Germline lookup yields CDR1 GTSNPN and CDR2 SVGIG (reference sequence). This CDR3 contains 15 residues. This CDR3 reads CASEDYHANTGELFF. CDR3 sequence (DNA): TGTGCCTCCGAGGACTATCACGCGAACACCGGGGAGCTGTTTTTT.

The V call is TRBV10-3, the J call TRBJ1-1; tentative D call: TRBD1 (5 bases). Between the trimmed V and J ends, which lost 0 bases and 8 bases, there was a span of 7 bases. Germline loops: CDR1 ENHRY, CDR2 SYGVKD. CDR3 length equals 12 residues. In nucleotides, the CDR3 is TGTGCCATCAGTGAGTCAGGGGTGGAAGCTTTCTTT. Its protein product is CAISESGVEAFF.

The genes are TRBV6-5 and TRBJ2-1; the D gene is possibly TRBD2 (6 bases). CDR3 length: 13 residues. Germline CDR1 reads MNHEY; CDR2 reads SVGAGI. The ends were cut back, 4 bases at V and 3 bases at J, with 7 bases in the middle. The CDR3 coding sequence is TGTGCCAGCAGTTTTAGCGGCTACAATGAGCAGTTCTTC. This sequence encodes CASSFSGYNEQFF.

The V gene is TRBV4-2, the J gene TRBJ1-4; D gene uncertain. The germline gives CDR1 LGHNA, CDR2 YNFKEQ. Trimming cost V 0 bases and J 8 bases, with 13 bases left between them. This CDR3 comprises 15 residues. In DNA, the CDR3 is TGTGCCAGCAGCCAAGATGCGGGAACTCAGGAAAAACTGTTTTTT. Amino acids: CASSQDAGTQEKLFF.

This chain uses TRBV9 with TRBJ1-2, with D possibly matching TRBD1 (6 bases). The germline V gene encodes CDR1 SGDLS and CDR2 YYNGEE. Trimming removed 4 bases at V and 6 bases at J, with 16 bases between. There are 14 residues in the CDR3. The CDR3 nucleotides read TGTGCCAGCAGCCCACAGGGCAACAGCGATGGCTACACCTTC. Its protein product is CASSPQGNSDGYTF.

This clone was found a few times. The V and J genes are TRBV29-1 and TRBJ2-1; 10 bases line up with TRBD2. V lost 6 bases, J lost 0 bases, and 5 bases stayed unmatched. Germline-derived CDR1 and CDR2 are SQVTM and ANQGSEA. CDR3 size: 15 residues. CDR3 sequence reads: CSVGLAGGSYNEQFF. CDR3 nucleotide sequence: TGCAGCGTAGGATTAGCGGGGGGCTCCTACAATGAGCAGTTCTTC.

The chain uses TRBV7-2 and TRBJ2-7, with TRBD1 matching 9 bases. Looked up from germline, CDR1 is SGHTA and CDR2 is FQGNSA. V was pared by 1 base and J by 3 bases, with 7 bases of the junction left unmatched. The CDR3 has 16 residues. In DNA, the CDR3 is TGTGCCAGCAGCTTAGAGGCGGGACAGGGATACTACGAGCAGTACTTC. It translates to CASSLEAGQGYYEQYF.

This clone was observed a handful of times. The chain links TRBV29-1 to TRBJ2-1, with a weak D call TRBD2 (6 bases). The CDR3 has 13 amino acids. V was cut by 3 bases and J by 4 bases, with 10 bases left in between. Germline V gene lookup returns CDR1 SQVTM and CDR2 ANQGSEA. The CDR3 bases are TGCAGCGTTGACCAGCGGGCTTACAATGAGCAGTTCTTC. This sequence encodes CSVDQRAYNEQFF.

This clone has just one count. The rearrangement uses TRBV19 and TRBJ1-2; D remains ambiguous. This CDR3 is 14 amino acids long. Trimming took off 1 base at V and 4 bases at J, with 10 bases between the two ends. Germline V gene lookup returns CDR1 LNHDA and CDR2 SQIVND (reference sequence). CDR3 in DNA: TGTGCCAGTAGTATAGCGGAGGGCGGCTATGGCTACACCTTC. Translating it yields CASSIAEGGYGYTF.